Shown below are 7 T cell receptor beta chains from a single sample sequenced in a study of OX40 agonist ivuxolimab in advanced cancers. Repertoires were generated with immunoSEQ multiplex PCR, while TCRdb's copy carries only in-frame clones and drops some. Of tens of thousands of clones listed, less than 90% are singletons. This specimen was CD4+ or CD8+ T cells sorted from blood, taken in a trial of the OX40 agonist ivuxolimab. Receptors were obtained from an adult with an advanced solid tumor such as melanoma, head and neck, liver or kidney cancer.

V and J are TRBV5-1 and TRBJ2-3, with D unclear. Trimming removed 2 bases at V and 0 bases at J, with 4 bases between. The CDR3 totals 13 residues. CDR1 is SGHRS, CDR2 YFSETQ, per germline. Written as DNA, the CDR3 is TGCGCCAGCAGCTTCCGTAGCACAGATACGCAGTATTTT. Amino acids: CASSFRSTDTQYF.

This chain uses TRBV5-1 with TRBJ1-2; 7 bases align to TRBD1. The V and J ends lost 1 base and 3 bases, in that order; junction bases with no gene match: 9. Germline lookup yields CDR1 SGHRS and CDR2 YFSETQ. The length of the CDR3 is 16 residues. The CDR3 loop reads CASSLQGVPLHYGYTF. CDR3 DNA: TGCGCCAGCAGCTTGCAGGGGGTGCCGCTCCACTATGGCTACACCTTC. The whole variable domain, remainder taken from reference TRBV5-1 and TRBJ1-2, is KAGVTQTPRYLIKTRGQQVTLSCSPISGHRSVSWYQQTPGQGLQFLFEYFSETQRNKGNFPGRFSGRQFSNSRSEMNVSTLELGDSALYLCASSLQGVPLHYGYTFGSGTRLTVV.

The V call is TRBV15, the J call TRBJ2-7; tentative D call: TRBD1 (6 bases). This CDR3 spans 18 amino acids. Between the trimmed V and J ends, which lost 0 bases and 1 base, there was a span of 19 bases. The germline V gene encodes CDR1 LNHNV and CDR2 YYDKDF (reference sequence). CDR3 bases: TGTGCCACCAGCAGAGAGAAAAAGACAGGTCCAAGTTCCTACGAGCAGTACTTC. Translation gives CATSREKKTGPSSYEQYF.

This chain joins TRBV10-1 and TRBJ2-7, with a weak D call TRBD2 (6 bases). Trimming pared 0 bases from V and 2 bases from J, leaving 8 bases between. The CDR3 extends over 14 amino acids. In germline, CDR1 is WNHNN, CDR2 SYGVQD (reference sequence). In nucleotides, the CDR3 is TGCGCCAGCAGTGAGTCGGGGGGACCCTACGAGCAGTACTTC. It specifies CASSESGGPYEQYF.

The rearrangement links TRBV30 to TRBJ2-1, with a possible D match to TRBD2 (6 bases). Germline lookup yields CDR1 GTSNPN and CDR2 SVGIG (reference sequence). V shed 2 bases and J shed 10 bases, with 15 bases lying between them. CDR3 length: 13 residues. The CDR3 nucleotides are TGTGCCTGGAGTCCCCGGGGGAGACTCGAGCAGTTCTTC. As protein: CAWSPRGRLEQFF.

This clone was picked up one time. This chain links TRBV5-8 with TRBJ2-3, with no clear D. This CDR3 spans 14 amino acids. In germline, CDR1 is SGHTS, CDR2 YDEGEE. V lost 6 bases to trimming and J lost 2 bases, with 13 bases between them. In DNA form, the CDR3 reads TGTGCCAGCACCCCCTGGGGAAACACAGATACGCAGTATTTT. Encoded protein: CASTPWGNTDTQYF. Looking up the rest from reference TRBV5-8 and TRBJ2-3 gives the full variable domain: EAGVTQSPTHLIKTRGQQATLRCSPISGHTSVYWYQQALGLGLQFLLWYDEGEERNRGNFPPRFSGRQFPNYSSELNVNALELEDSALYLCASTPWGNTDTQYFGPGTRLTVL.

This chain connects TRBV11-2 to TRBJ2-3; 10 positions agree with TRBD2. The V gene's germline CDR1 is SGHAT and CDR2 FQNNGV. The CDR3 length is 16 residues. Trimming cost V 4 bases and J 1 base; bases outside gene matches: 5. The CDR3 loop is CASSSLAGGGTDTQYF. The CDR3 DNA reads as TGTGCCAGCAGCTCGTTAGCGGGAGGTGGCACAGATACGCAGTATTTT.